These 21 T cell receptor beta chains were all obtained from the same sample, sequenced in a study of T cell repertoires in cytomegalovirus infection (dated by TCRdb to between 2018 and 2021). The antigens these receptors bind are not known. TCRdb shows the sequencer as Illumina HiSeq 1500. The public sequencing data were trimmed at Q25 with fastp and processed into clonotypes with MiXCR by TCRdb, which kept only in-frame beta chains. Duplicate CDR3 protein sequences are folded into a single record with the most common DNA and genes. This sample is represented by about 310,000 distinct CDR3 sequences; 20% to 25% of them were singletons. The top ten constitute 10% to 15% of the sample. The sample's treatment or condition label is to be understood as: in vitro stimulation with specific CMV peptide epitopes to enrich CMV-specific T cells. The specimen comprised cultured PBMCs, sampled from culture after CMV antigen stimulation. The receptors were sampled from a human donor in good health (CMV status not recorded). Some clones in this sample may be carry-over from other donors' samples.

The chain carries TRBV27 and TRBJ2-1; 13 bases agree with TRBD2. This CDR3 has 15 residues. Germline V gene data show CDR1 as MNHEY and CDR2 as SMNVEV (reference sequence). V lost 7 bases, J lost 9 bases, and 9 bases stayed unmatched. The CDR3 region is CASISLAGGKGEQFF. For the CDR3, the DNA is TGTGCCAGCATATCACTAGCGGGAGGGAAGGGTGAGCAGTTCTTC.

The rearrangement joins TRBV28 to TRBJ1-2; D remains ambiguous. The CDR3 totals 17 residues. Trimming left V 4 bases short and J 8 bases short, with 26 bases between. CDR1 is MDHEN and CDR2 is SYDVKM in the germline V gene. CDR3 amino acids: CASSSVGWQVPKGGYTF. The DNA of the CDR3 is TGTGCCAGCAGTTCAGTAGGATGGCAGGTCCCCAAAGGGGGCTACACCTTC.

This clonotype was detected only a few times. The rearrangement uses TRBV4-3 and TRBJ2-1, with D possibly matching TRBD2 (6 bases). Trimming removed 0 bases from V and 1 base from J, with 13 bases in between. There are 17 residues in the CDR3. The V gene's germline CDR1 is LGHNA and CDR2 YSLEER. In DNA form, the CDR3 reads TGCGCCAGCAGCCAAGATGGACCGGGAGCGTCCTACAATGAGCAGTTCTTC. Protein: CASSQDGPGASYNEQFF.

Only a few counts were recorded for this clonotype. V usage is TRBV28 and J usage is TRBJ2-1; D tentatively reads TRBD1 or TRBD2 (5 bases each). Germline CDR1 is MDHEN and CDR2 is SYDVKM. The CDR3 loop spans 13 amino acids. The V end lost 10 bases, the J end lost 3 bases, and 13 bases lay between the germline ends. The CDR3 sequence is CATYVGDYNEQFF. CDR3 nucleotide sequence: TGTGCCACTTACGTGGGGGACTACAATGAGCAGTTCTTC.

This chain connects TRBV28 to TRBJ2-1, with 10 bases fitting TRBD2. The length of the CDR3 is 13 residues. Per the germline V gene, CDR1 is MDHEN and CDR2 is SYDVKM. The CDR3 region has the DNA TGTACCACGGAGCGGGAGGGCCCTCAGGAGCAGTTCTTC. It is translated as CTTEREGPQEQFF.

This clonotype has more than one count but fewer than ten. The chain uses TRBV7-2 and TRBJ2-2, with D perhaps matching TRBD1 (5 bases). CDR3 length: 15 amino acids. The V end was cut by 1 base, the J end by 1 base, with 7 bases between. Germline V CDR1 and CDR2: SGHTA, FQGNSA. The CDR3 loop reads CASSLDRKNTGELFF. The DNA of the CDR3 is TGTGCCAGCAGCTTAGACAGGAAGAACACCGGGGAGCTGTTTTTT.

This sequence joins TRBV7-8 and TRBJ1-2; 8 nucleotides match TRBD1. With 5 bases clipped from V and 7 bases from J, the junction kept 15 bases outside the gene matches. Per germline, CDR1 SGHVS and CDR2 FQNEAQ. The CDR3 loop spans 16 amino acids. CDR3 amino acids: CASSTRDRSRPGGYTF. In DNA form, the CDR3 reads TGTGCCAGCAGCACCAGGGACAGGTCACGCCCGGGTGGCTACACCTTC.

This clonotype was counted a few times. CDR3 residues: CASSTGLAGNQETQYF. The DNA for the CDR3 is TGTGCCAGCAGCACCGGACTAGCGGGAAACCAAGAGACCCAGTACTTC. The V gene is TRBV5-4, the J gene TRBJ2-5, with TRBD2 identical over 12 bases. V lost 4 bases to trimming and J lost 0 bases; unmatched junction nucleotides: 4. The germline gives CDR1 SGHNT, CDR2 YYREEE (reference sequence). The CDR3 covers 16 residues.

This clonotype was seen a handful of times. The chain carries TRBV7-8 and TRBJ2-2; D call uncertain. Germline values: CDR1 SGHVS, CDR2 FQNEAQ. V dropped 5 bases and J dropped 6 bases, with 10 bases sitting between them. The CDR3 loop spans 13 amino acids. The CDR3 DNA sequence: TGTGCCAGCAGCCCCGGTGCCCCCGGGGAGCTGTTTTTT. Its protein is CASSPGAPGELFF.

The rearrangement joins TRBV12-5 to TRBJ2-7; D uncertain. Germline V gene sequence: CDR1 LGHNT, CDR2 FRNRAP. CDR3 length: 15 residues. Trimming took 2 bases from V and 1 from J, leaving 12 bases between them. The CDR3 nucleotides read TGTGCTAGTGGTTTGCTTCTGCTGAGGTCCTACGAGCAGTACGTC. It specifies CASGLLLLRSYEQYV.

The sample holds many counts of this clonotype. The rearrangement uses TRBV7-2 and TRBJ2-1, with D perhaps TRBD2 (6 bases). The CDR3 is made up of 16 amino acids. Germline lookup yields CDR1 SGHTA and CDR2 FQGNSA. The V end was cut by 1 base, the J end by 3 bases, with 13 bases between. The CDR3 sequence: CASSLGAGYSYNEQFF. The CDR3, as DNA: TGTGCCAGCAGCTTAGGGGCGGGATACAGCTACAATGAGCAGTTCTTC.

Many counts were recorded for this clonotype. This sequence joins TRBV12-3 or TRBV12-4 and TRBJ2-2; 7 bases align to TRBD2. The CDR3 totals 14 residues. V shed 5 bases and J 4 bases; nucleotides not matched to a gene: 4. The CDR3 loop reads CASSLAGATGELFF. As DNA, the CDR3 is TGTGCCAGCAGTCTTGCGGGAGCCACCGGGGAGCTGTTTTTT.

The chain combines TRBV7-8 with TRBJ2-7; D is unresolved. The CDR3 runs to 12 residues. Germline CDR1 is SGHVS and CDR2 is FQNEAQ. V lost 3 bases and J lost 3, with 6 bases in between. CDR3 in DNA: TGTGCCAGCAGCTTGAGTGGCTACGAGCAGTACGTC. This encodes CASSLSGYEQYV.

This chain links TRBV12-3 or TRBV12-4 with TRBJ2-3; TRBD1 matches 10 bases. J was trimmed by 4 bases and V by 4 bases; bases with no gene match: 2. The CDR3 is made up of 14 amino acids. This chain's CDR3 is CASSWGQGPDTQYF. The CDR3 DNA reads as TGTGCCAGCAGTTGGGGACAGGGGCCAGATACGCAGTATTTT.

This clonotype was seen only a few times. This chain joins TRBV7-2 and TRBJ2-1; perhaps TRBD2 as D (7 bases). V lost 5 bases, J lost 1 base, and 15 bases lay in between. Germline CDR1 reads SGHTA; CDR2 reads FQGNSA. The CDR3 contains 16 residues. The DNA for the CDR3 is TGTGCCAGCAGCCTCAATAGGGGGGGTTCCTACAATGAGCAGTTCTTC. It encodes CASSLNRGGSYNEQFF.

V is TRBV20-1 and J is TRBJ1-5; no firm D call. Germline assignment: CDR1 DFQATT and CDR2 SNEGSKA (reference sequence). With 6 bases removed from V and 0 bases from J, the gap between germline ends came to 15 bases. This CDR3 is 15 amino acids long. The CDR3 loop is CSAIEGGYSNQPQHF. DNA for the CDR3: TGCAGTGCAATCGAAGGTGGCTATAGCAATCAGCCCCAGCATTTT.

This clonotype has just a few counts. The chain uses TRBV6-1 and TRBJ2-7; TRBD2 matches 11 bases. V dropped 6 bases and J dropped 4; count of bases not matched to a gene: 8. CDR1 and CDR2 (germline): MNHNS, SASEGT. This CDR3 region has 15 residues. Here the CDR3 DNA reads TGTGCCAGCAGGAGAACGGGACTAGCGGTTTACGAGCAGTACGTC. This codes for CASRRTGLAVYEQYV.

The sample holds one count of this clonotype. It may be a read error: a sequence one base away is much more abundant. CDR3 region: CASSSGTGNYGYTF. CDR3 coding DNA: TGTGCCAGCAGTTCCGGGACAGGGAACTATGGCTACACCTTC. The genes are TRBV6-5 and TRBJ1-2; 9 bases are a match to TRBD1. There are 14 residues in the CDR3. Germline V gives CDR1 MNHEY, CDR2 SVGAGI. With V trimmed by 4 bases and J by 2 bases, 2 bases remained unmatched.

This clonotype was recorded many times. This sequence joins TRBV7-9 and TRBJ2-3; 9 bases align to TRBD1. The CDR3 has 15 amino acids. CDR1 and CDR2 from the germline V gene are SEHNR and FQNEAQ (reference sequence). V was pared by 6 bases and J by 0 bases, with 4 bases of the junction left unmatched. The CDR3 DNA follows: TGTGCCAGCAGACCCGGGACAGGGAGCACAGATACGCAGTATTTT. Amino acids: CASRPGTGSTDTQYF.

V gene TRBV5-6 combines with J gene TRBJ2-1, with unresolved D. The germline V and J ends were trimmed by 3 bases and 5 bases, with 15 bases remaining between them. The CDR3 is 15 residues long. Germline CDR1 reads SGHDT; CDR2 reads YYEEEE. Here the CDR3 reads CASSSRTGWDNEQFF. The CDR3 DNA follows: TGTGCCAGCAGCTCCCGAACCGGGTGGGACAATGAGCAGTTCTTC.

The sample holds a few counts of this clonotype. V and J are TRBV6-5 and TRBJ2-2, with TRBD1 as a possible D gene (6 bases). The CDR3 extends over 17 amino acids. Trimming shortened V by 2 bases and J by 4 bases, and 17 bases separated the two germline ends. CDR1 is MNHEY and CDR2 is SVGAGI in the germline V gene. This chain's CDR3 is CASSYPQGHPGTGELFF. The CDR3 DNA reads as TGTGCCAGCAGTTACCCCCAGGGGCACCCGGGCACCGGGGAGCTGTTTTTT.